This T cell receptor (beta chain) stems from a study of cytomegalovirus exposure and HLA in healthy donors. With 60 Vbeta and 13 Jbeta primers, the PCR was carried out. TCRdb's table, derived via immunoSEQ multiplex PCR, lists solely in-frame clones and lacks some. The data hold 200,000 to 250,000 clones, with about 80% observed a single time. This CDR3 region has 14 residues. With V trimmed by 8 bases and J by 2 bases, 7 bases remained unmatched. Per germline, CDR1 SNHLY and CDR2 FYNNEI. Source material: PBMCs. The rearrangement joins TRBV2 to TRBJ2-5; TRBD2 aligns across 8 bases. This TCR was sampled from a woman in her fifties or sixties in good health and CMV-seropositive. The CDR3, as DNA: TGTGCCAGCGGCCGGGGGGGGCATCAAGAGACCCAGTACTTC. It translates to CASGRGGHQETQYF. The full variable domain, with the rest looked up from reference TRBV2 and TRBJ2-5, is EPEVTQTPSHQVTQMGQEVILRCVPISNHLYFYWYRQILGQKVEFLVSFYNNEISEKSEIFDDQFSVERPDGSNFTLKIRSTKLEDSAMYFCASGRGGHQETQYFGPGTRLLVL.